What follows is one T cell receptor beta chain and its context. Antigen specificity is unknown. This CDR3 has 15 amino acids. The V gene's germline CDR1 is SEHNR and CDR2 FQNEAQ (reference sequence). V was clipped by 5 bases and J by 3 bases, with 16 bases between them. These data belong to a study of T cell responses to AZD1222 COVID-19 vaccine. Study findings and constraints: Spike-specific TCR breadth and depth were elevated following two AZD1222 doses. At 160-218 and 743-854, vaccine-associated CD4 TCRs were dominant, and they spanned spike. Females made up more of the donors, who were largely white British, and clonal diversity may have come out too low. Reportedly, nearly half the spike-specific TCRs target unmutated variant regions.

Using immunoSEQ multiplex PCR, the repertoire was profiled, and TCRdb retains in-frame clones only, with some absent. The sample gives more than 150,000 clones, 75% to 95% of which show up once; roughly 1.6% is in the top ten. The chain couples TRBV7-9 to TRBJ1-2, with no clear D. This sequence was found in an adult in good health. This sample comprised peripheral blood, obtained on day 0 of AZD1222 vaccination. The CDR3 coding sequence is TGTGCCAGCAGCCAACCCGGGCTCTGGGACTATGGCTACACCTTC. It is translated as CASSQPGLWDYGYTF.